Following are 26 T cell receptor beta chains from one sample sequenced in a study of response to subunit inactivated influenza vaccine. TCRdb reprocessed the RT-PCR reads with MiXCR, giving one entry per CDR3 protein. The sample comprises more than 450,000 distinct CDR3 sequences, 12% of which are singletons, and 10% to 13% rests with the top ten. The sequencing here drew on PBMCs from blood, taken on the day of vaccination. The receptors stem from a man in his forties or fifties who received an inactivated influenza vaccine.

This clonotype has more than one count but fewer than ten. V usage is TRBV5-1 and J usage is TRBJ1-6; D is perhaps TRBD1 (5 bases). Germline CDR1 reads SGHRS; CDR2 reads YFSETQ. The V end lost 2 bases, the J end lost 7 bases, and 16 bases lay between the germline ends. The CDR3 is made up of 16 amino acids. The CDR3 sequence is CASSLSNQGNNSPLHF. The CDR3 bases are TGCGCCAGCAGCTTAAGCAACCAGGGAAACAATTCACCCCTCCACTTT.

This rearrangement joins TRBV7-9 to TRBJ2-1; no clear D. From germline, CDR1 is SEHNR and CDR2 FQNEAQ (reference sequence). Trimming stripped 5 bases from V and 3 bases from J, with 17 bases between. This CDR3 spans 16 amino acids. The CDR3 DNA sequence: TGTGCCAGCAGCGCCTCGTACCGGGCCCTCTACAATGAGCAGTTCTTC. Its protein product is CASSASYRALYNEQFF. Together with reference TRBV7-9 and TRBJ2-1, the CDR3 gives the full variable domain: DTGVSQNPRHKITKRGQNVTFRCDPISEHNRLYWYRQTLGQGPEFLTYFQNEAQLEKSRLLSDRFSAERPKGSFSTLEIQRTEQGDSAMYLCASSASYRALYNEQFFGPGTRLTVL.

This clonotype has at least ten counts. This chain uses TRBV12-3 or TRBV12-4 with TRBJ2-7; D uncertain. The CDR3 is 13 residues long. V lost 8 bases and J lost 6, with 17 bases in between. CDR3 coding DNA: TGTGCCAGCCAGGTTGGAACTTTGGGCGAGCAGTACTTC. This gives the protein CASQVGTLGEQYF.

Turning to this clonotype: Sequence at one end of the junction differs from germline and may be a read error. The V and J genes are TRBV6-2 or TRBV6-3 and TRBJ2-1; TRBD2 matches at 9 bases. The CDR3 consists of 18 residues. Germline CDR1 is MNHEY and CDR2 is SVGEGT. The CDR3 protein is CASSLRTSAHLSYTEQFF. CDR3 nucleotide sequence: TGTGCCAGCAGTTTGCGGACTAGCGCACATCTCTCCTACACTGAGCAGTTCTTC.

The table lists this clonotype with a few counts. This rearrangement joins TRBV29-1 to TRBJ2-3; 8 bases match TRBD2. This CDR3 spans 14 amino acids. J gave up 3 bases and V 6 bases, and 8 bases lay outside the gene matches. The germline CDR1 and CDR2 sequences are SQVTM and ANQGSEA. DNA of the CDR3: TGCAGCGTCGGGGGTACGGGAGGGACAGATACGCAGTATTTT. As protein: CSVGGTGGTDTQYF.

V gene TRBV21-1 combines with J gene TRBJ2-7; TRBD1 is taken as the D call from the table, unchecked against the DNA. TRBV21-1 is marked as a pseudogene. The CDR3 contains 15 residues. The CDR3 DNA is TGTGCCAGCAGCAAAGTCGGGACGGAGACCTACGAGCAGTACTTC. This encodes CASSKVGTETYEQYF.

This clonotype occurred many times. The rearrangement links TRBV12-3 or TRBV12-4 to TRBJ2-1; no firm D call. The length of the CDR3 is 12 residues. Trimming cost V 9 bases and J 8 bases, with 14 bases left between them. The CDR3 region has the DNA TGTGCCAGTGACATCAGGCCCCATGAGCAGTTCTTC. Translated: CASDIRPHEQFF.

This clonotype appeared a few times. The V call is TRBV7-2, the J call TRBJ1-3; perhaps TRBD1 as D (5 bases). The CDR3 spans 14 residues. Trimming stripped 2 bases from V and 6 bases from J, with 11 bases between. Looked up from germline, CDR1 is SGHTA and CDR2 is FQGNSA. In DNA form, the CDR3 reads TGTGCCAGCAGCTTAAGCAGGGCCGAAAACACCATATATTTT. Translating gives CASSLSRAENTIYF.

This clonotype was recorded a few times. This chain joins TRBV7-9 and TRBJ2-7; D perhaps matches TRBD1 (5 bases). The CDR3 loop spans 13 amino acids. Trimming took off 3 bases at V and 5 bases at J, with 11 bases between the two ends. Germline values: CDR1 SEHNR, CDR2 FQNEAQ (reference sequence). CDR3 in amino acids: CASSLDISNEQYF. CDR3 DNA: TGTGCCAGCAGCTTGGACATTTCGAACGAGCAGTACTTC. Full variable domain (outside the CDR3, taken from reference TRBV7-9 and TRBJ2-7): DTGVSQNPRHKITKRGQNVTFRCDPISEHNRLYWYRQTLGQGPEFLTYFQNEAQLEKSRLLSDRFSAERPKGSFSTLEIQRTEQGDSAMYLCASSLDISNEQYFGPGTRLTVT.

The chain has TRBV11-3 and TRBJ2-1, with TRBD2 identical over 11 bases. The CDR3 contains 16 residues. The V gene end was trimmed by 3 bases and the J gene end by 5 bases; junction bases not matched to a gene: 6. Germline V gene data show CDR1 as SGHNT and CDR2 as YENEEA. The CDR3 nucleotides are TGTGCCAGCAGCTTTACTAGCGGGAGTATCAACAATGAGCAGTTCTTC. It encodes CASSFTSGSINNEQFF.

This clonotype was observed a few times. The DNA for the CDR3 is TGCGCCAGCAGCGAAGCGAACACCGGGGAGCTGTTTTTT. Its translation is CASSEANTGELFF. This sequence joins TRBV5-1 and TRBJ2-2; D remains unclear. V was cut by 4 bases and J by 0 bases, with 4 bases left in between. This CDR3 comprises 13 residues. The germline CDR1 and CDR2 sequences are SGHRS and YFSETQ.

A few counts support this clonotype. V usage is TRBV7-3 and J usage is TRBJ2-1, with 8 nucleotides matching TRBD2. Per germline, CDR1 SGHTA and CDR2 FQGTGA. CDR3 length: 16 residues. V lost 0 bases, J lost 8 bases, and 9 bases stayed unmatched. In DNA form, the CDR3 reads TGTGCCAGCAGCTTAACCCTCGGGACTAGAGTGGATGAGCAGTTCTTC. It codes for CASSLTLGTRVDEQFF.

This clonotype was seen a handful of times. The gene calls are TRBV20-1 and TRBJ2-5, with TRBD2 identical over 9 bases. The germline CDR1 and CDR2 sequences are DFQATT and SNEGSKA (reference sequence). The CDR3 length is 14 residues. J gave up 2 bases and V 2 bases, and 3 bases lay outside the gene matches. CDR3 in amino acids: CSARRTSEQETQYF. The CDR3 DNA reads TGCAGTGCTAGACGGACTAGCGAGCAAGAGACCCAGTACTTC.

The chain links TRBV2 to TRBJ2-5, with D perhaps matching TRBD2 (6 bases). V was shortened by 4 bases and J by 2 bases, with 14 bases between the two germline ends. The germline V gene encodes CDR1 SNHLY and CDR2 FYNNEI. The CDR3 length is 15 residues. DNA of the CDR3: TGTGCCAGCAGTGTTTTTGGCGGGGCTCAAGAGACCCAGTACTTC. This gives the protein CASSVFGGAQETQYF.

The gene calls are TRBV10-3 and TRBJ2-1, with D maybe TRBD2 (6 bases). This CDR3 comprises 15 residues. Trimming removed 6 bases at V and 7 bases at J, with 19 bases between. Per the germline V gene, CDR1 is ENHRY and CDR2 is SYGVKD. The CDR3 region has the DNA TGTGCCATCAGACAACACATGGGGGGTGGGAATGAGCAGTTCTTC. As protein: CAIRQHMGGGNEQFF.

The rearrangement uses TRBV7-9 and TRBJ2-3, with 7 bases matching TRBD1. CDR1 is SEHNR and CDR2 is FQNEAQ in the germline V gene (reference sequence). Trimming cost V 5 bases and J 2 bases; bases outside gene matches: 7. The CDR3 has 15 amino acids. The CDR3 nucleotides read TGTGCCAGCAGCCCGGGACAGCCCACCACAGATACGCAGTATTTT. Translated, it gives CASSPGQPTTDTQYF.

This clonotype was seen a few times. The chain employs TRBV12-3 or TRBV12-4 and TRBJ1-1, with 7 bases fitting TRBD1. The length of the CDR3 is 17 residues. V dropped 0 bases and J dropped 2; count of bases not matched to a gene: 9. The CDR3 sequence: CASSLAKTGTANTEAFF. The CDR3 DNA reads TGTGCCAGCAGTTTAGCGAAAACCGGGACAGCAAACACTGAAGCTTTCTTT.

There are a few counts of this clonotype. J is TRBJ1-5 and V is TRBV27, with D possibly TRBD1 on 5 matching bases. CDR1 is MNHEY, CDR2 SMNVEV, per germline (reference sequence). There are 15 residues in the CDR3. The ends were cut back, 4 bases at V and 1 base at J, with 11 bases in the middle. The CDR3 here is CASSSQGGSNQPQHF. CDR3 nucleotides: TGTGCCAGCAGTTCTCAGGGCGGGAGCAATCAGCCCCAGCATTTT.

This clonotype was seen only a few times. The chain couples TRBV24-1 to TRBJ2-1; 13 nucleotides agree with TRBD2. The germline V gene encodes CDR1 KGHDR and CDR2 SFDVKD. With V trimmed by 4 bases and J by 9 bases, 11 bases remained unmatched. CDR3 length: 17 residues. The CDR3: CATSDLGTSGKAVEQFF. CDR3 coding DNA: TGTGCCACCAGTGACCTAGGGACTAGCGGGAAGGCCGTTGAGCAGTTCTTC.

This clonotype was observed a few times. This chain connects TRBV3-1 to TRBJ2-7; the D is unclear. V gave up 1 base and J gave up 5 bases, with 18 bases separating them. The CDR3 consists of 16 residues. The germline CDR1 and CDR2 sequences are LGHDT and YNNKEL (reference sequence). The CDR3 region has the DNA TGTGCCAGCAGCCAAGCCCGGAAGGGCGTAACCGACGAGCAGTACTTC. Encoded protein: CASSQARKGVTDEQYF.

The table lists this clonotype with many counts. The CDR3: CASSKGTARNNEQFF. Here the CDR3 DNA reads TGTGCCAGCAGTAAAGGGACAGCCCGTAACAATGAGCAGTTCTTC. The chain employs TRBV4-2 and TRBJ2-1, with 7 nucleotides matching TRBD1. The ends lost 6 bases at V and 5 bases at J; junction bases unmatched: 10. This CDR3 is built from 15 residues. Germline CDR1 LGHNA, CDR2 YNFKEQ.

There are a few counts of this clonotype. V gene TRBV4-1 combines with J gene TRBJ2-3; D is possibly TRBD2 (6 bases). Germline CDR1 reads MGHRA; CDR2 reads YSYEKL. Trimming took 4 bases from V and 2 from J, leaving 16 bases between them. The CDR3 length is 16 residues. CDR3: CASSRTGTANTDTQYF. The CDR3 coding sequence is TGCGCCAGCAGCCGCACCGGGACTGCAAACACAGATACGCAGTATTTT.

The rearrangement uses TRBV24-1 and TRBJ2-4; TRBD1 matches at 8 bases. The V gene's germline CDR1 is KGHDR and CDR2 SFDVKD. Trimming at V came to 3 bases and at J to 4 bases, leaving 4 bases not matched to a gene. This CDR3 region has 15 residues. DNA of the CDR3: TGTGCCACCAGTGATCATGGGACAGGAAAAAACATTCAGTACTTC. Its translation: CATSDHGTGKNIQYF.

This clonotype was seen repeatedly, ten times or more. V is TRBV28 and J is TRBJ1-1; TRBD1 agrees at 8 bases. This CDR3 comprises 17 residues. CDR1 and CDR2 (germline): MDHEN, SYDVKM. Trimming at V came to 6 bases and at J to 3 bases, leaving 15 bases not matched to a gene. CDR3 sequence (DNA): TGTGCCAGCAGCCGGTGGACAGGGTCATTCGGAGACACTGAAGCTTTCTTT. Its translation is CASSRWTGSFGDTEAFF.

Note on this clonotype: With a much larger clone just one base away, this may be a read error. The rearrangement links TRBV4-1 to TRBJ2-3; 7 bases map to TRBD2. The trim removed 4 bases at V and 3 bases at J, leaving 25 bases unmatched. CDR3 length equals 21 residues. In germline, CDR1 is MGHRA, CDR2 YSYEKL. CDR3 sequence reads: CASSRDLGEGHRFILTDTQYF. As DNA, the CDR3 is TGCGCCAGCAGCCGAGATTTAGGGGAGGGCCATCGCTTTATATTGACAGATACGCAGTATTTT.

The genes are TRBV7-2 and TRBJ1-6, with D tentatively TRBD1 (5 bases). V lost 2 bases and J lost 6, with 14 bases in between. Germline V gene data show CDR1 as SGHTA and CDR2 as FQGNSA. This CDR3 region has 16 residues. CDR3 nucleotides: TGTGCCAGCAGCTTACAGGGAAGGTTGAGTAATTCACCCCTCCACTTT. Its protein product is CASSLQGRLSNSPLHF.